This TCR beta chain emerged from a study of blood T cell repertoires in COVID-19. CDR3 length: 15 residues. Per the germline V gene, CDR1 is LGHNA and CDR2 is YNFKEQ. Trimming removed 5 bases from V and 5 bases from J; junction bases left unmatched: 9. As processed by the authors: Estimates of nucleated cell counts were drawn from the amplification of reference gene primers. Sequencing was performed with immunoSEQ multiplex PCR; in TCRdb, only in-frame clones are kept and a portion is missing. The V and J calls and clone size were taken over from that table, and D and trimming were inferred from the DNA. Among about 290,000 clones listed, about nine tenths were seen once. Recruits, aged roughly 18 to 95 years, lived in 24 US areas.

The V gene is TRBV4-2, the J gene TRBJ1-1, with 9 bases lining up with TRBD1. This sequence originates from a woman aged 35 to 49 who had recovered from COVID-19. The sequenced sample was PBMCs or T cells enriched from blood (not recorded which). CDR3 region: CASSDYRGQGTEAFF. The CDR3 nucleotides read TGTGCCAGCAGCGATTACAGGGGGCAGGGTACTGAAGCTTTCTTT.